Listed below are T cell receptor beta chains from one sample, sequenced in a study of OX40 agonist ivuxolimab in advanced cancers. Using immunoSEQ multiplex PCR, the repertoire was profiled, and TCRdb retains in-frame clones only, with some absent. Of tens of thousands of clones detected, about nine tenths appear once; the ten largest clones hold 30% to 35%. The sample consisted of CD4+ or CD8+ T cells sorted from blood, taken in a trial of the OX40 agonist ivuxolimab. These receptors were obtained from an adult with an advanced solid tumor such as melanoma, head and neck, liver or kidney cancer. CDR3s include the opening cysteine and the closing phenylalanine or tryptophan. A D gene is named only where the DNA matches it firmly. Expanded clones are given a class, and other clones once, few, many or no size at all.

clone_size | j_call | d_call | v_call | cdr3_aa | cdr3_nt
. | TRBJ2-3 | TRBD2 | TRBV5-1 | CASSLDILAGLTDTQYF | TGCGCCAGCAGCTTGGATATACTAGCGGGGCTCACAGATACGCAGTATTTT
. | TRBJ2-3 | TRBD2 | TRBV29-1 | CSVPGTSGIAFTDTQYF | TGCAGCGTGCCCGGGACTAGCGGCATTGCATTCACAGATACGCAGTATTTT
. | TRBJ2-2 | . | TRBV28 | CASLPANTGELFF | TGTGCCAGCTTGCCAGCGAACACCGGGGAGCTGTTTTTT
. | TRBJ2-5 | . | TRBV29-1 | CSVLFSQETQYF | TGCAGCGTTTTGTTCAGCCAAGAGACCCAGTACTTC
once | TRBJ2-5 | . | TRBV28 | CASSALTAGQEAQYF | TGTGCCAGCAGCGCCTTGACGGCGGGACAAGAGGCCCAGTACTTC
. | TRBJ1-3 | . | TRBV30 | CAWSVPRTTGNTIYF | TGTGCCTGGAGTGTGCCCAGAACCACGGGAAACACCATATATTTT
. | TRBJ2-3 | TRBD2 | TRBV4-1 | CASSQGTSGGRSTDTQYF | TGCGCCAGCAGCCAAGGTACCAGCGGGGGGCGTAGCACAGATACGCAGTATTTT
. | TRBJ2-2 | . | TRBV10-3 | CAISSDGNTGELFF | TGTGCCATCAGCTCCGACGGGAACACCGGGGAGCTGTTTTTT
. | TRBJ2-2 | . | TRBV19 | CASRSSGLSNTGELFF | TGTGCCAGTAGGAGTAGCGGCCTTTCGAACACCGGGGAGCTGTTTTTT
. | TRBJ2-7 | TRBD2 | TRBV5-6 | CASSLGAGGPRGEQYF | TGTGCCAGCAGCTTGGGAGCGGGAGGGCCACGCGGCGAGCAGTACTTC
. | TRBJ2-7 | TRBD2 | TRBV5-1 | CASSLPGVSGRTMEQYF | TGCGCCAGCAGCTTACCTGGGGTTAGCGGGAGGACCATGGAGCAGTACTTC
. | TRBJ1-5 | . | TRBV6-6 | CASSEMAGGPKHF | TGTGCCAGCAGCGAGATGGCGGGAGGGCCGAAGCATTTT
. | TRBJ2-3 | . | TRBV11-2 | CASSLTTTTPGADTQYF | TGTGCCAGCAGCTTAACAACGACTACCCCCGGCGCAGATACGCAGTATTTT
. | TRBJ2-2 | . | TRBV9 | CASSVAAGELFF | TGTGCCAGCAGCGTAGCCGCCGGGGAGCTGTTTTTT
once | TRBJ2-7 | TRBD2 | TRBV11-1 | CASSWGPGTSYLEQYF | TGTGCCAGCAGCTGGGGGCCCGGGACTAGCTATCTCGAGCAGTACTTC
. | TRBJ1-5 | . | TRBV9 | CASSPDRFSNQPQHF | TGTGCCAGCAGCCCTGACAGGTTTAGCAATCAGCCCCAGCATTTT
. | TRBJ2-3 | TRBD2 | TRBV4-2 | CASSQERNGGTTDTQYF | TGTGCCAGCAGCCAAGAAAGGAACGGGGGGACCACAGATACGCAGTATTTT
. | TRBJ2-5 | TRBD2 | TRBV7-7 | CASSSSGRVETQYF | TGTGCCAGCAGCTCTAGCGGGAGGGTAGAGACCCAGTACTTC
. | TRBJ1-1 | . | TRBV14 | CASSPRGALNTEAFF | TGTGCCAGCAGCCCCCGAGGAGCCCTGAACACTGAAGCTTTCTTT